The 12 T cell receptor beta chains below all came from one sample that was sequenced in a study of tumor-infiltrating lymphocytes in primary liver carcinoma. From unsorted bulk tissue weighing about 18-30 mg, DNA and RNA were co-extracted. Starting material of 500 to 600 ng total RNA yielded TCR beta cDNA via a constant-region primer. Library construction for TCR beta comprised three nested multiplex PCR rounds performed with slightly modified ARM-PCR. PCR rounds one and two used TRBV1-TRBV30 forward primers with a C-beta reverse primer for about 9 cycles each. TCRdb reprocessed the multiplex PCR reads via MiXCR and lists one record per CDR3 protein. The sample shows approximately 60,000 distinct CDR3 sequences, less than 85% of them seen only once. What was sequenced was liver tumor tissue from sampling region 2. Subset reported: tumor region T2, inferior pole. The receptor source for this set is a middle-aged man with primary liver carcinoma and hepatitis B virus infection.

Concerning this clonotype itself: Sequence at one end of the junction differs from germline and may be a read error. This chain joins TRBV11-2 and TRBJ2-7, with D possibly being TRBD2 (5 bases). CDR1 SGHAT and CDR2 FQNNGV come from the germline V gene. The CDR3 extends over 14 amino acids. Written as DNA, the CDR3 is TGTACCAGCAGCTCTAGCAGGAACTCCTACGAGCAGTACTTC. Translation: CTSSSSRNSYEQYF.

CDR3 nucleotide sequence: TGTGCCAGCAGGACCGGGGTCACTGCGGGGGAGCAGTACTTC. This translates into CASRTGVTAGEQYF. The gene calls are TRBV6-2 or TRBV6-3 and TRBJ2-7, with D possibly being TRBD2 (6 bases). The V end lost 6 bases, the J end lost 7 bases, and 19 bases lay between the germline ends. The germline gives CDR1 MNHEY, CDR2 SVGEGT. The CDR3 runs to 14 residues.

Worth noting for this clonotype: The junction does not match germline at one end; this may be a read error. V usage is TRBV4-3 and J usage is TRBJ2-3; 9 bases are a match to TRBD2. Germline values: CDR1 LGHNA, CDR2 YSLEER. The CDR3 contains 19 residues. CDR3: CASSEDLEPRTSVTDTQYF. In nucleotides, the CDR3 is TGTGCCAGCAGCGAAGATCTGGAACCGCGGACTAGCGTCACAGATACGCAGTATTTT.

Concerning this clonotype itself: A much more abundant neighbour one base away suggests this may be a read error. The V and J genes are TRBV4-2 and TRBJ2-7; D is unresolved. This CDR3 is built from 15 residues. Germline-derived CDR1 and CDR2 are LGHNA and YNFKEQ. The V end was cut by 1 base, the J end by 3 bases, with 13 bases between. The CDR3 is CASSQAWRGYYEQYF. As DNA, the CDR3 is TGTGCCAGCAGCCAAGCATGGCGCGGATACTACGAGCAGTACTTC.

This chain links TRBV11-2 with TRBJ1-4; no clear D. CDR3 length: 16 amino acids. CDR1 and CDR2 from the germline V gene are SGHAT and FQNNGV. This CDR3 is CAGIKTPGGTNKKLFF. The CDR3 coding sequence is TGTGCAGGCATCAAGACTCCAGGAGGAACAAATAAAAAACTGTTTTTT.

The chain has TRBV5-1 and TRBJ2-5; D call uncertain. V lost 5 bases and J lost 0, with 14 bases in between. Germline CDR1 and CDR2: SGHRS and YFSETQ. The CDR3 sequence is 15 residues long. The CDR3 DNA follows: TGCGCCAGCAGTATCCCCGGGCGGAACCAAGAGACCCAGTACTTC. Translating gives CASSIPGRNQETQYF.

Many counts were recorded for this clonotype. The chain has TRBV7-9 and TRBJ2-3; 7 bases are a match to TRBD2. The CDR3 is 17 amino acids. Germline loops: CDR1 SEHNR, CDR2 FQNEAQ (reference sequence). Losses at the gene ends were 5 bases for V and 3 bases for J; bases not matched to a gene: 14. CDR3 in amino acids: CASSTQEGSGITDTQYF. CDR3 sequence (DNA): TGTGCCAGCAGCACCCAAGAGGGGAGCGGGATAACAGATACGCAGTATTTT.

The chain combines TRBV11-2 with TRBJ2-1, with a weak D call TRBD2 (6 bases). Germline CDR1 reads SGHAT; CDR2 reads FQNNGV. The CDR3 has 14 residues. V was clipped by 10 bases and J by 7 bases, with 20 bases between them. In DNA form, the CDR3 reads TGTGCCAACGGTTCAGCGGGCCCTGGGAATGAGCAGTTCTTC. Amino acid sequence: CANGSAGPGNEQFF.

In regard to this clonotype: Mismatch with germline at one junction end may stem from a read error. V and J are TRBV4-3 and TRBJ2-7; 8 bases align to TRBD2. CDR1 is LGHNA, CDR2 YSLEER, per germline. The CDR3 runs 15 residues. DNA of the CDR3: TGCGCCAGAAGCCAAGGAGTAGCGGGATTATGCGAGCAGTACTTC. Its translation: CARSQGVAGLCEQYF.

The chain combines TRBV12-3 or TRBV12-4 with TRBJ2-7, with TRBD1 as a possible D gene (6 bases). Trimming cost V 3 bases and J 9 bases, with 18 bases left between them. The CDR3 extends over 14 amino acids. The CDR3 loop is CASSLVQGGGGQYF. As DNA, the CDR3 is TGTGCCAGCAGTTTGGTACAGGGTGGTGGTGGGCAGTACTTC.

This clonotype was recorded many times. The gene calls are TRBV28 and TRBJ2-1, with no clear D. The germline V and J ends were trimmed by 7 bases and 2 bases, with 15 bases remaining between them. The CDR3 is 15 amino acids. Germline CDR1 MDHEN, CDR2 SYDVKM. CDR3 loop: CASNSFSRPYNEQFF. In nucleotides, the CDR3 is TGTGCCAGCAATTCCTTCAGCAGGCCCTACAATGAGCAGTTCTTC.

Comments on this clonotype: The junction departs from germline at one end; a sequencing error may be responsible. The V and J genes are TRBV6-2 or TRBV6-3 and TRBJ1-5; D is uncertain. Germline V gene data show CDR1 as MNHEY and CDR2 as SVGEGT. This CDR3 comprises 14 residues. CDR3 nucleotide sequence: TGTGCCGGCAGTTACTCCCAGGTCAATCAGCCCCAGCATTTT. This gives the protein CAGSYSQVNQPQHF.